This TCR beta chain was recorded in a study of tumor-infiltrating lymphocytes in primary liver carcinoma. Germline CDR1 is SEHNR and CDR2 is FQNEAQ (reference sequence). The length of the CDR3 is 16 residues. V lost 6 bases to trimming and J lost 4 bases; unmatched junction nucleotides: 9. Co-extracted RNA and DNA came from around 20-30 mg of unsorted bulk tissue. With a constant-region primer, TCR beta cDNA was made from approximately 450 ng of total RNA. Library construction for TCR beta comprised three nested multiplex PCR rounds performed with slightly modified ARM-PCR. The study ran its first two PCR rounds for roughly 11 cycles each, using TRBV1-TRBV30 forward primers and a C-beta reverse primer. TCRdb re-analysed the multiplex PCR reads in MiXCR, keeping a single row per CDR3 protein. The sample has 70,000 to 85,000 distinct CDR3 sequences, about 70% seen once.

Sequencing was done on a sample of liver tumor tissue from sampling region 4. The subset is: tumor region T4, right-lateral pole. This sequence originates from a woman in her sixties or seventies with primary liver carcinoma and hepatitis B virus infection. This chain links TRBV7-9 with TRBJ2-2; TRBD2 aligns across 9 bases. The chain's CDR3 is CASRKLGLAATGELFF. The CDR3 DNA sequence: TGTGCCAGCAGAAAACTGGGACTAGCCGCCACCGGGGAGCTGTTTTTT. The full variable domain, in which reference TRBV7-9 and TRBJ2-2 provide the parts outside the CDR3, is DTGVSQNPRHKITKRGQNVTFRCDPISEHNRLYWYRQTLGQGPEFLTYFQNEAQLEKSRLLSDRFSAERPKGSFSTLEIQRTEQGDSAMYLCASRKLGLAATGELFFGEGSRLTVL.